This T cell receptor beta chain was found in a study of identical twins. V lost 5 bases and J 0 bases, leaving 8 bases between the germline ends. CDR1 and CDR2 (germline): SGHVS, FQNEAQ. This CDR3 contains 14 residues. Template switching added a universal primer binding site, and final cDNA carried unique molecular identifiers. TCRdb analysed the 5' RACE reads with MiXCR anew, one entry per CDR3 protein. The repertoire holds 690,000 or so distinct CDR3 sequences, with 8.6% as singletons. This clonotype was counted ten times or more. These sequences were also reported in another study, on yellow fever vaccine responses in identical twins.

The TCR originated in a young woman in good health. The sample consisted of PBMCs. The genes are TRBV7-8 and TRBJ1-3; D unclear. The CDR3 DNA reads TGTGCCAGCAGCATCACAGACTCTGGAAACACCATATATTTT. As protein: CASSITDSGNTIYF.